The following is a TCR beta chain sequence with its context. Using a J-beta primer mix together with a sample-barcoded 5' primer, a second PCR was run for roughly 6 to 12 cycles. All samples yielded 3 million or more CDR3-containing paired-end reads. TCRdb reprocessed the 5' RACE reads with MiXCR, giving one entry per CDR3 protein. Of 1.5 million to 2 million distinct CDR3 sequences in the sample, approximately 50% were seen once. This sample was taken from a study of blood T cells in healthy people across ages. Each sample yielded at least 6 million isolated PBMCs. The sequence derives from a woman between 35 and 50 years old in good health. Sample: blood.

This CDR3 is CASSQEAHRETQYF. In DNA form, the CDR3 reads TGTGCCAGCAGCCAAGAGGCACACAGGGAGACCCAGTACTTC. V usage is TRBV3-1 and J usage is TRBJ2-7; D is possibly TRBD1 (5 bases). The closer fit of TRBJ2-5 to the DNA end suggests the J call may be wrong. The CDR3 has 14 residues. Germline V gene lookup returns CDR1 LGHDT and CDR2 YNNKEL (reference sequence).